A single T cell receptor beta chain is shown here with its context. Its antigen is not known. The sample originates from a study of T cells in Graves' hyperthyroidism and ophthalmopathy. Turning to the study itself: Blood from the periphery was taken at initial diagnosis, before any treatment. Study-wide points: In the blood, most expanded thyroid clonotypes above 0.001 appeared as well.

Hyperthyroidism patients were newly diagnosed, had disease duration under 2 months, and were aged 18 to 65 years. Criteria for exclusion of patients were uncontrolled infection, other autoimmune disease, pregnancy or lactation. RNA transcripts provided the source from which TCR beta CDR3 regions were amplified. TCR CDR3 underwent first-round RT-PCR with the HTBI primer set. Each CDR3 protein is one row after TCRdb ran MiXCR on the multiplex PCR reads. The sample holds 500,000 to 700,000 distinct CDR3 sequences, approximately 15% seen once. The CDR3 loop spans 13 amino acids. The germline V gene encodes CDR1 MGHDK and CDR2 SYGVNS. Trimming stripped 0 bases from V and 2 bases from J, with 3 bases between.

This TCR was recovered from a woman aged 18-29 years with Graves' hyperthyroidism. The rearrangement joins TRBV25-1 to TRBJ2-3; D is undetermined. Sequencing was performed on blood. This CDR3 is CASSEYFTDTQYF. The CDR3 nucleotides read TGTGCCAGCAGTGAATATTTCACAGATACGCAGTATTTT.